The clone carrying this T cell receptor beta chain was detected many times. Its antigen is unknown. TCRbeta library preparation incorporated unique molecular identifiers. TCRdb re-called the PCR reads through MiXCR, storing one row per CDR3 protein. The sample records fewer than 1 million distinct CDR3 sequences, around 15% being singletons. The data derive from a study of T-cell reconstitution after alpha-beta-depleted transplantation in children. Study-wide points: Newly generated T cells supplied most T-cell counts and diversity one year post-transplant. About two months after transplant, alpha-beta T cells reportedly came from several hundred expanded graft clones.

Unmatched junction bases numbered 4, after V lost 1 base and J lost 0 bases. CDR1 is MGHRA and CDR2 is YSYEKL in the germline V gene. The length of the CDR3 is 18 residues. Sequences were derived from PBMCs, mostly from graft donor cells, sampled 360 days after TCRalphabeta/CD19-depleted stem cell transplant. The source of this sequence is a male patient between 10 and 17 years old who had a stem cell transplant for acute lymphoblastic leukemia, so the T cells may come from the graft donor. The J gene is TRBJ2-3, the V gene TRBV4-1; 13 positions agree with TRBD2. CDR3 coding DNA: TGCGCCAGCAGCCAAGGACTAGCGGGAGGTCCTAGCACAGATACGCAGTATTTT. Translation: CASSQGLAGGPSTDTQYF.